The subject of this entry is one T cell receptor (beta chain). Antigen specificity is unknown. Here immunoSEQ multiplex PCR was the method, and the copy in TCRdb shows in-frame clones only, minus some. The sample contains about 120,000 clones, approximately 90% of which appear only once. Germline CDR1 reads MNHNS; CDR2 reads SASEGT. This CDR3 has 14 residues. The ends were cut back, 6 bases at V and 1 base at J, with 10 bases in the middle. This sample stems from a study of radiotherapy plus CTLA-4 blockade in lung cancer. General study findings and limits: Researchers report tumor-derived TCR clones expanding in blood after radiotherapy plus ipilimumab.

The material sequenced was peripheral blood, taken from a patient treated with radiotherapy plus ipilimumab. This TCR derives from a human donor with non-small cell lung cancer that progressed on radiotherapy plus ipilimumab. The genes are TRBV6-1 and TRBJ1-5, with D possibly being TRBD1 (5 bases). The CDR3 spells CASRGRSSNQPQHF. CDR3 nucleotide sequence: TGTGCCAGCAGGGGACGAAGCAGCAATCAGCCCCAGCATTTT.